This TCR beta chain was retrieved from a study of cytomegalovirus exposure and HLA in healthy donors (dated by TCRdb to the late 2010s). As for the study more broadly: In an earlier analysis of some 550 of the donors, 276 Gb of sequence data and 95 million to 130 million unique TCR beta sequences from roughly 200 million T cells were reported. An early release covering roughly 640 HLA-typed donors comprised approximately 290 gigabases of sequencing data and approximately 85 million unique TCR sequences. Of the roughly 410 genotyped donors, approximately 81% were placed in the genetic ancestry cluster associated with self-reported Caucasian donors. The study aimed to test whether signatures of past pathogen exposure could be identified by cataloging public T cell receptors. The study used immunosequencing to profile the T cell repertoires of more than 650 subjects and linked those repertoires to cytomegalovirus serostatus. Along with the approximately 700-subject first cohort, a separate validation cohort of approximately 110 different subjects was used. To predict cytomegalovirus infection status, the study combined high-throughput TCR immunosequencing, statistical association of individual TCRs with disease status, and machine learning. A later analysis re-examined previously published TCR beta repertoires from about 700 donors and added high-resolution HLA genotyping to investigate patterns of TCR occurrence. Rather than using new phenotypic data, the later analysis identified candidate immune exposures from TCR beta sequences and from how often those sequences occurred across donors. In an earlier analysis of 500 to 650 of the donors, high-throughput TCR beta sequencing was used to judge whether each TCR beta V gene segment behaved as functional or pseudogenic. Alongside the repertoire data, information on donor age, sex, ethnicity and CMV serostatus was compiled. A later genetic analysis took genome-wide SNP genotypes for about 55% of the 666 donors and used that subset as a discovery cohort. Every repertoire in the discovery cohort had been generated on one and the same sequencing platform. Class I and class II HLA loci were covered by the typing at four-digit resolution. Typing coverage varied by locus: 629-630 donors for A, B, C, DRB1 and DQB1; roughly 520 for DQA1; about 590 for DPA1; approximately 450 for DPB1. Five DR-DQ haplotypes were handled as single units for association and clustering because linkage in the cohort was strong. On average, about 240,000 unique TCR beta nucleotide sequences were sequenced per donor among about 400 genotyped donors of the cohort, with 15% to 20% of those sequences being non-productive.

In total, approximately 610 healthy bone marrow donors made up the cohort. All cohort members were sampled while nominally healthy, although unrecorded immune exposures were likely present. The donor was CMV seropositive and was included in the group of approximately 310 seropositive cohort members. A peripheral blood sample was collected from each donor, and TCR beta sequencing was performed on peripheral blood mononuclear cells. The Qiagen DNeasy Blood Extraction Kit was used to extract genomic DNA from the blood cell samples. As for this clone: The antigen it recognizes is unknown. No much larger clone is present one base from it, and per-base qualities are unavailable.

The paper's findings and limits, for the study overall: Only TCR beta chains were sequenced in this cohort, and the absence of alpha or paired-chain data limited detectable features. Specific HLA alleles were associated with 16,951 TCR beta sequences at a false discovery rate of 0.05 in a later analysis. It was suggested by the authors that the approach could potentially be generalized to other disease states and immunological phenotypes. In a later analysis, most CMV-associated TCR beta chains were found to appear HLA-restricted, with HLA associations seemingly driven largely by CMV exposure. For the cohort, immune exposure information was limited to CMV serostatus. Linkage disequilibrium might explain the correlated functional status among segregating V segments, but an unknown experimental factor could not be excluded. The sequencing pipeline was judged likely to have produced a cluster of highly shared sequence variants as a technical artifact. A later genetic analysis reported fewer N-insertions in productive TCRs among donors in an Asian-associated ancestry cluster than the 666-donor mean. According to a later analysis, TCR association rates differed among HLA loci, with DRB1 alleles showing the most associated TCRs and HLA-C alleles showing the fewest. While some public TCRs were present in many individuals, most TCR sequences turned up only very rarely across donors. A later genetic analysis associated a missense DCLRE1C variant with V-gene and J-gene trimming of TCR beta chains, and an independent cohort replicated the association. Broadly in line with IMGT annotations, most TCR beta V segments showed up in productive rearrangements about 87% or about 30% of the time in an earlier analysis of around 550 of the donors. In a later analysis, HLA-associated TCR beta chains were found to be more clonally expanded and to have lower generation probabilities than equally common non-associated chains. The study listed approximately 150 TCR beta chains as associated with cytomegalovirus. A further reported finding was that TCR beta sequences accurately predicted the HLA-A and HLA-B alleles for most subjects in the first cohort. In vitro tests confirmed that a few of the cytomegalovirus-associated TCR beta chains recognize cytomegalovirus antigens. In a later analysis, several top co-occurrence clusters were reported to appear linked to parvovirus B19, influenza, CMV and Epstein-Barr virus. When HLA alleles, especially DR and DQ, strongly co-occurred, attributing TCR associations to individual alleles was difficult. Because counts were too low, seventeen rarely observed V segments, including chromosome 9 orphons, were left out of the earlier analysis of a few hundred of the donors. Some IMGT-functional V segments, including TRBV6-2 and TRBV6-3, could not be distinguished by the 87-base-pair reads and were therefore excluded. Presence/absence analyses assumed roughly uniform sequencing depth across donors, an assumption that may not hold. Because some donors lacked HLA typing at each locus, the association tests relied only on the typed subset. Cytomegalovirus status was reported to be diagnosed by the classifier with high specificity and sensitivity in both the original and validation cohorts.

The library was made by the immunoSEQ multiplex PCR assay. For the multiplex PCR, a mixture combining 60 forward primers for TCR Vbeta segments and 13 reverse primers for TCR Jbeta segments was used. A multiplex PCR assay on genomic DNA amplified the CDR3 region of rearranged TCR beta genes. On the Illumina HiSeq System, the amplified TCR beta libraries were sequenced as 87-base-pair reads. The original pipeline was this. Across the roughly 640 repertoires, a later analysis counted about 81 million unique TCR beta chains, some 11 million of which were shared by at least two donors. Raw reads were error-corrected and collapsed into unique sequences by a nearest-neighbor algorithm in which closely related sequences were merged to remove PCR and sequencing errors. Alignment of CDR3 sequences to IMGT reference sequences was used to assign V, D and J gene segments. Each retained sequence needed at least a six-nucleotide match to both a V gene segment and a J gene segment. Rearrangements were classified as productive when the CDR3 lacked stop codons and remained in frame with V and J, and all other rearrangements were classified as non-productive. Following IMGT convention, CDR3 was defined as the stretch from the second conserved V-encoded cysteine to the conserved J-encoded phenylalanine. The earlier analysis of roughly 590 of the donors excluded any sequence lacking an unambiguous match to a single V gene segment. In an earlier analysis of approximately 500 of the donors, a V segment was called functional when productive rearrangements were above 56.7%, and segregating when the standard deviation between donors exceeded 5%. A statistical classification framework was developed to diagnose cytomegalovirus status using the catalog of TCR beta chain sequences. V and J gene assignment, in a later analysis, came from comparing TCR nucleotide sequences with IMGT/GENE-DB human TR gene sequences. Using the TCRdist pipeline, a later analysis assigned CDR3 sequences along with most-parsimonious VDJ recombination scenarios. A later analysis defined each TCR beta chain by its CDR3 amino acid sequence plus V-gene family, and excluded reads lacking a unique V-gene family. As a way to deal with suspected cross-contamination and a sequencing artifact, a later analysis dropped roughly 620 nucleotide sequences that were highly shared and had low generation probability. In a later analysis, a clonal expansion index was calculated for each public chain from normalized within-repertoire ranks of inferred template counts. In a later analysis, generation probabilities were computed with a VDJ recombination model fitted to out-of-frame rearrangements, and the resulting probabilities were checked against IGoR. In a later analysis, hypergeometric tests were used to score TCR-TCR, TCR-HLA and TCR-CMV co-occurrence, with a repertoire-size bias correction applied to TCR pairs. To estimate false discovery rates, a later analysis permuted the HLA or CMV assignments 20 times. In a later analysis, co-occurring TCRs were grouped with DBSCAN, and TCRdist sequence similarity was added when clustering was performed within HLA-allele-positive subsets. For co-occurrence clustering, repertoires with fewer than 30,000 or more than 120,000 public chains were excluded, along with 5 or 6 repertoires with anomalous nucleotide sharing. TCRdb retrieved this table from immuneACCESS and kept in-frame rearrangements only. Not all clones are present; in checked studies, unresolved V genes account for under half, and no reason is known for the remainder. That table is the source of V, J and clone size, and D and trimming were worked out from the DNA. The sample data list about 140,000 clones, and around 79% of these were observed just once. The biggest ten clones account for approximately 8.2% of the sample.

V loses 3 bases at its end and J loses 3 bases; junction bases beyond the gene matches: 9. The germline V gene encodes CDR1 SGHDN and CDR2 FVKESK. The CDR3 has 16 amino acids, counting the end cysteine and phenylalanine. The entry retains the CDR3 DNA only, 48 bases that are in frame from base 1. Recombination joined TRBV14 with TRBJ2-7, with 9 middle bases fitting TRBD2. The origin of this receptor is a woman aged 50 to 65 in good health and CMV-seropositive. The material sequenced was PBMCs. The sequenced DNA: TGTGCCAGCAGCCACGATCGGGCTAGCGGGAACTACGAGCAGTACTTC. This encodes CASSHDRASGNYEQYF.